This T cell receptor (beta chain) was recovered during a study of early T cells in non-severe SARS-CoV-2 infection. Germline assignment: CDR1 MNHEY and CDR2 SVGAGI. The CDR3 consists of 13 residues. V was pared by 6 bases and J by 6 bases, with 14 bases between. TCRdb recomputed calls from the 5' RACE reads with MiXCR, one row per CDR3 protein. The sample contains 40,000 to 45,000 distinct CDR3 sequences, roughly 6.1% of which appear only once. This clonotype originated in an adult who was a healthcare worker with PCR-confirmed SARS-CoV-2 infection or an uninfected control (not recorded which). The chain is built from TRBV6-5 and TRBJ1-2; a weak D match, TRBD1 (6 bases). Source: whole blood, taken at baseline. CDR3 in DNA: TGTGCCAGCAGACTCGGACAGCTAGATGGCTACACCTTC. Its protein is CASRLGQLDGYTF.